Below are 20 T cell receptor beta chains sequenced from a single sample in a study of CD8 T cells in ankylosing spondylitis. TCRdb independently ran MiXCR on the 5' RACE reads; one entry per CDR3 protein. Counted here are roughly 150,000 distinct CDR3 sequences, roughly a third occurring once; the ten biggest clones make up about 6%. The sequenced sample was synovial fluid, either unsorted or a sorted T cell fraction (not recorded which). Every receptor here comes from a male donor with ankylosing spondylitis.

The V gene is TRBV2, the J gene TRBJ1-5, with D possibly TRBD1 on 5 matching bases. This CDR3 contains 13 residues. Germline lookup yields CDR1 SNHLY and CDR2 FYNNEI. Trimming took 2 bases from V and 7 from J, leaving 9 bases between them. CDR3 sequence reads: CASSEWGYQPQHF. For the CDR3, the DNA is TGTGCCAGCAGTGAATGGGGGTACCAGCCCCAGCATTTT.

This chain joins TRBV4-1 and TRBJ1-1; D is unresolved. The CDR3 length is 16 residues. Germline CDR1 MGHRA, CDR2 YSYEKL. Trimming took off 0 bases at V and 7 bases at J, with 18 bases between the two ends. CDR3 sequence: CASSQEGSSGVNEAFF. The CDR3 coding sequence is TGCGCCAGCAGCCAAGAGGGTTCCTCGGGAGTTAATGAAGCTTTCTTT.

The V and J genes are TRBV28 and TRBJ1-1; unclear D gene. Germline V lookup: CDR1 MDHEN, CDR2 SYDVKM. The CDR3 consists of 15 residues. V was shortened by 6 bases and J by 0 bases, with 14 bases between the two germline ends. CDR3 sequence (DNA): TGTGCCAGCAGCCTCCCCCCCGATTTGAACACTGAAGCTTTCTTT. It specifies CASSLPPDLNTEAFF.

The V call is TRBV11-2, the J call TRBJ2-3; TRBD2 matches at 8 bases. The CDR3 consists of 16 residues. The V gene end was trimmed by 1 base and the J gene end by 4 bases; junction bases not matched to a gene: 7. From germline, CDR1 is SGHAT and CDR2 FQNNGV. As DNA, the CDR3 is TGTGCCAGCAGCTTAGGCCGGGGGGGCCCCGCAGATACGCAGTATTTT. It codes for CASSLGRGGPADTQYF.

The CDR3: CASSPPSAGGPGGNEQFF. CDR3 nucleotides: TGTGCCAGCTCACCACCGTCCGCGGGAGGGCCAGGGGGCAATGAGCAGTTCTTC. The chain carries TRBV18 and TRBJ2-1, with 9 positions matching TRBD2. This CDR3 region has 18 residues. Germline values: CDR1 KGHSH, CDR2 LQKENI. The J segment lost 6 bases and the V segment lost 0 bases, leaving 12 bases of the junction unmatched.

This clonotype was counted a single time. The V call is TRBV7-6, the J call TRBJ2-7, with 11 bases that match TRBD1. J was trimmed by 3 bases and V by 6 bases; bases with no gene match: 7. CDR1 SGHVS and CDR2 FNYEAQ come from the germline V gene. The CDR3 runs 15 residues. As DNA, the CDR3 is TGTGCCAGCAGTAAGGACAGGGGGCTTGTCTACGAGCAGTACTTC. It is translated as CASSKDRGLVYEQYF.

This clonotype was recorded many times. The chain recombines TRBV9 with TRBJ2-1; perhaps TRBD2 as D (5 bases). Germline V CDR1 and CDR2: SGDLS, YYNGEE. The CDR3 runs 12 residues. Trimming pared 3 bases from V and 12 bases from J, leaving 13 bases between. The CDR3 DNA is TGTGCCAGCAGCGGCGGACTCTCCGGGCAGTTCTTC. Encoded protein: CASSGGLSGQFF.

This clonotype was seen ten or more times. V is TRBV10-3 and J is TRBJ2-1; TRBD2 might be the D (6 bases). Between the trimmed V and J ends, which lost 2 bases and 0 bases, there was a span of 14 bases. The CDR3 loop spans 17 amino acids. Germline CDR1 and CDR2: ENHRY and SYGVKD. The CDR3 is CAISEARGGDSYNEQFF. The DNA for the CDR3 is TGTGCCATCAGTGAGGCCCGAGGAGGGGACTCCTACAATGAGCAGTTCTTC.

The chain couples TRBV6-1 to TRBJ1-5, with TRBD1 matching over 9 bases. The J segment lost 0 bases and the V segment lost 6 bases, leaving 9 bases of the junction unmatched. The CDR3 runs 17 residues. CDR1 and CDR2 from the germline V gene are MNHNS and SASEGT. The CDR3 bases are TGTGCCAGCAGGGCGGGACAGGGAAGTTTTAGCAATCAGCCCCAGCATTTT. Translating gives CASRAGQGSFSNQPQHF.

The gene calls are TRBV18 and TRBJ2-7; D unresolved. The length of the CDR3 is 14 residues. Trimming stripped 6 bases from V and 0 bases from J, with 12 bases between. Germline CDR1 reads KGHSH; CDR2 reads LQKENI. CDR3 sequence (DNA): TGTGCCAGCTCCCAGTCGCGGAGCTCCTACGAGCAGTACTTC. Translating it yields CASSQSRSSYEQYF.

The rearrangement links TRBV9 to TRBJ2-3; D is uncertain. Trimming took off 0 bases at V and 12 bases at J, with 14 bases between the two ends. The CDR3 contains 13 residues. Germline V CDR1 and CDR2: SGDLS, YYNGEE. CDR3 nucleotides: TGTGCCAGCAGCGTAGGCACCGGGTTATTCCAGTATTTT. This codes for CASSVGTGLFQYF.

CDR3 bases: TGTGCCAGCAGCCTCGATTCCGAGTACCTGAACACCGGGGAGCTGTTTTTT. Encoded protein: CASSLDSEYLNTGELFF. The rearrangement uses TRBV6-2 or TRBV6-3 and TRBJ2-2; no definite D call. The germline V gene encodes CDR1 MNHEY and CDR2 SVGEGT. V was cut by 6 bases and J by 1 base, with 18 bases left in between. CDR3 length: 17 amino acids.

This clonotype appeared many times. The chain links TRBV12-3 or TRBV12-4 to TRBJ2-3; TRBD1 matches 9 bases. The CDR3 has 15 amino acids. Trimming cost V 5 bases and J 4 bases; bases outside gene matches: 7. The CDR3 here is CASSPGTGRADTQYF. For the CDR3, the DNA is TGTGCCAGCAGTCCCGGGACAGGGAGAGCAGATACGCAGTATTTT.

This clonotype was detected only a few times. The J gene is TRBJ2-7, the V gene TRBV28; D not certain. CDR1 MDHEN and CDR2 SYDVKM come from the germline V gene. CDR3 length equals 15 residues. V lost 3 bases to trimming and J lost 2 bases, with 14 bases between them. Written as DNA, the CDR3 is TGTGCCAGCAGTTTGTTGGTAGCCGCAGCCTACGAGCAGTACTTC. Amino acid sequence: CASSLLVAAAYEQYF.

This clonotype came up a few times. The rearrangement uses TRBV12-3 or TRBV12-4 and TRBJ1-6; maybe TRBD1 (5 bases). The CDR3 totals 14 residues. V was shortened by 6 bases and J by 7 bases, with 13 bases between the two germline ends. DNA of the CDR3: TGTGCCAGCAGCCCGGGACTGATGAATTCACCCCTCCACTTT. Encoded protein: CASSPGLMNSPLHF.

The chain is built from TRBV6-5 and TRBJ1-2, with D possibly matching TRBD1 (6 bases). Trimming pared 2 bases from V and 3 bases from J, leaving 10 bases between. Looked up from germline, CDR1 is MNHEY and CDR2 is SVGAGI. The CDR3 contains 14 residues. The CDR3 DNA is TGTGCCAGCAGTTACCAGGGGCGCGACTATGGCTACACCTTC. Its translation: CASSYQGRDYGYTF.

This CDR3 is CASRGQHNEKLFF. CDR3 nucleotides: TGTGCCAGCAGAGGACAGCATAATGAAAAACTGTTTTTT. The chain combines TRBV28 with TRBJ1-4, with D perhaps TRBD1 (6 bases). The germline V gene encodes CDR1 MDHEN and CDR2 SYDVKM. The CDR3 has 13 residues. The germline V and J ends were trimmed by 6 bases and 4 bases, with 9 bases remaining between them.

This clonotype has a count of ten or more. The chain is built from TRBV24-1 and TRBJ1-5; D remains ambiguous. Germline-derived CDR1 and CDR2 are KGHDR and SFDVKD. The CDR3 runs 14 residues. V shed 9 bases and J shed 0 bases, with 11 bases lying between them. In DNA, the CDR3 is TGTGCCACCCAAAAAGCCTATAGCAATCAGCCCCAGCATTTT. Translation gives CATQKAYSNQPQHF.

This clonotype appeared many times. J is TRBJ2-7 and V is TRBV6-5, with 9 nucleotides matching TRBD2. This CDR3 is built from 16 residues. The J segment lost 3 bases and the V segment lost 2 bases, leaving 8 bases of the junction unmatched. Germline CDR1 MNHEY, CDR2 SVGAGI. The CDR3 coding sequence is TGTGCCAGCAGTTACAGCTGGACTAGCGCCGACTACGAGCAGTACTTC. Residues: CASSYSWTSADYEQYF.

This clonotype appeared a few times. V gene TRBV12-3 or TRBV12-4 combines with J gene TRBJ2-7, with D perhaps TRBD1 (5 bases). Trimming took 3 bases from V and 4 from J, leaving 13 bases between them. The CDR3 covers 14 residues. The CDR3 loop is CASSLGPTSYEQYF. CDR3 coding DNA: TGTGCCAGCAGTTTGGGGCCAACAAGTTACGAGCAGTACTTC.